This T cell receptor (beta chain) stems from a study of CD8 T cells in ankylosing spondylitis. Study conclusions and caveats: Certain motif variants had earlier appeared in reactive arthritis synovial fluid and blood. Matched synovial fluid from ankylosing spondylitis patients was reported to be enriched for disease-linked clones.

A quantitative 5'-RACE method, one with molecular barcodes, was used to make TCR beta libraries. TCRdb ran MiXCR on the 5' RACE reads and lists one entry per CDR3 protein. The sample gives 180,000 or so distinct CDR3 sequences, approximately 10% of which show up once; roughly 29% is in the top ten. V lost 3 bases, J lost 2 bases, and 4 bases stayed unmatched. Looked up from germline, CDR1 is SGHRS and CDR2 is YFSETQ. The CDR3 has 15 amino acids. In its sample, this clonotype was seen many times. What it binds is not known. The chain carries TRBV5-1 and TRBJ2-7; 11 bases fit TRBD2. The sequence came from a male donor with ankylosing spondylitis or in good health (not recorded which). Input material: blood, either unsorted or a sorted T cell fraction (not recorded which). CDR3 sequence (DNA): TGCGCCAGCAGCTCGACTAGCGGGGTGACCTACGAGCAGTACTTC. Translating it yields CASSSTSGVTYEQYF.